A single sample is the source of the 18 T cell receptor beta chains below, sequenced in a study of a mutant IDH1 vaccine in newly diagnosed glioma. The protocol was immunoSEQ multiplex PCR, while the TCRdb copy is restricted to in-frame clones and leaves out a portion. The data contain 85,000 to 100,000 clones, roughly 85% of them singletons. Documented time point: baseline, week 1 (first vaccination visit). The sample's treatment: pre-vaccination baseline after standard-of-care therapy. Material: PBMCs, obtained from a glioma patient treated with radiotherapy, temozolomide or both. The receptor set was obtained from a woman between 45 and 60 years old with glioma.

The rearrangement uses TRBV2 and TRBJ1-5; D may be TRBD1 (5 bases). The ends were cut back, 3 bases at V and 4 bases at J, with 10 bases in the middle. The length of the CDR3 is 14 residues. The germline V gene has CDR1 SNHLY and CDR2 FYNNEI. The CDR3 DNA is TGTGCCAGCAGTGACGCCCCAGGGAATCAGCCCCAGCATTTT. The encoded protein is CASSDAPGNQPQHF.

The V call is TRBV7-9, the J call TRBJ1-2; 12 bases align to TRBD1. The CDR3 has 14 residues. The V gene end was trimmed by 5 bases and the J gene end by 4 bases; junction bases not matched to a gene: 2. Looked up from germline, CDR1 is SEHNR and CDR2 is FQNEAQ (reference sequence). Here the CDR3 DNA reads TGTGCCAGCAGCCGGGACAGGGGGCTCTATGGCTACACCTTC. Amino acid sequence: CASSRDRGLYGYTF.

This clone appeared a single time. The CDR3 here is CASSALSRGGAYEQYF. Here the CDR3 DNA reads TGTGCCAGCAGCGCCTTGTCGCGGGGGGGTGCCTACGAGCAGTACTTC. The chain is built from TRBV11-2 and TRBJ2-7, with 9 bases identical to TRBD2. CDR3 length equals 16 residues. V trimming: 5 bases; J trimming: 2 bases; junction bases outside the gene matches: 10. CDR1 SGHAT and CDR2 FQNNGV come from the germline V gene.

CDR3 amino acids: CASSPLLDDSPFNSPLHF. In DNA, the CDR3 is TGCGCCAGCAGCCCCCTCCTAGATGACTCACCTTTCAATTCACCCCTCCACTTT. The rearrangement links TRBV10-1 to TRBJ1-6, with unresolved D. Germline V gene sequence: CDR1 WNHNN, CDR2 SYGVQD (reference sequence). This CDR3 spans 18 amino acids. V was pared by 6 bases and J by 7 bases, with 25 bases between.

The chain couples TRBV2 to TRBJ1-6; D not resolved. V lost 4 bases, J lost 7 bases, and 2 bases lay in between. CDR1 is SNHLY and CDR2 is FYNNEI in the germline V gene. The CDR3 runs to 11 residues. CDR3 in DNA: TGTGCCAGCAGTGGAAATTCACCCCTCCACTTT. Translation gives CASSGNSPLHF.

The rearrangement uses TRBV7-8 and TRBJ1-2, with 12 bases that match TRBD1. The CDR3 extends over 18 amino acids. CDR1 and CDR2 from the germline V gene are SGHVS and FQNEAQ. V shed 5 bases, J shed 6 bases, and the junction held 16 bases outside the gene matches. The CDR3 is CASSLKTGTGGRIDGYTF. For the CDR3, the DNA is TGTGCCAGCAGCCTGAAAACCGGGACAGGGGGCCGCATCGATGGCTACACCTTC.

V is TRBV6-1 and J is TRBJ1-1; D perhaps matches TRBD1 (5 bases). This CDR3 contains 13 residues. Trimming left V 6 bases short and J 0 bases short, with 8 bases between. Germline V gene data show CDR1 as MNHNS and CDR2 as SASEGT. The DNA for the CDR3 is TGTGCCAGCAGCAGACAGTTGAACACTGAAGCTTTCTTT. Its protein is CASSRQLNTEAFF.

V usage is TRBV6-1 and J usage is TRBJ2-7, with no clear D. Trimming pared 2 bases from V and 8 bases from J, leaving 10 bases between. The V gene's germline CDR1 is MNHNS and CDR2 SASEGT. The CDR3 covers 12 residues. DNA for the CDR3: TGTGCCAGCAGTGAATCTATCGGCCAGCAGTACTTC. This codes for CASSESIGQQYF.

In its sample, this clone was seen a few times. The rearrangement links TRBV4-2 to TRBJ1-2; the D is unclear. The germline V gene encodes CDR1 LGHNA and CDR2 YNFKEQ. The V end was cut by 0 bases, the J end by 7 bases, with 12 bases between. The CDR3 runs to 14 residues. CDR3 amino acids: CASSQDVGSGGYTF. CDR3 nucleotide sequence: TGTGCCAGCAGCCAAGATGTAGGGTCCGGTGGCTACACCTTC.

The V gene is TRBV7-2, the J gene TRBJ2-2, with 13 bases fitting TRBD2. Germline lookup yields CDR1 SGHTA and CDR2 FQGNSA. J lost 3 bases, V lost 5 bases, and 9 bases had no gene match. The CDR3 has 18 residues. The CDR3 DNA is TGTGCCAGCAGCGGGGGGACTAGCGGGGTCTTTTACACCGGGGAGCTGTTTTTT. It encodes CASSGGTSGVFYTGELFF.

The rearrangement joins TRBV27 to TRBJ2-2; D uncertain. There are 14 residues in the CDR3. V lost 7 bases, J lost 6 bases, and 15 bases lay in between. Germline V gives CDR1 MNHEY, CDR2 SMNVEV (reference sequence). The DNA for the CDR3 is TGTGCCAGCAAAGTGGGCGGTCTGGCCGGGGAGCTGTTTTTT. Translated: CASKVGGLAGELFF.

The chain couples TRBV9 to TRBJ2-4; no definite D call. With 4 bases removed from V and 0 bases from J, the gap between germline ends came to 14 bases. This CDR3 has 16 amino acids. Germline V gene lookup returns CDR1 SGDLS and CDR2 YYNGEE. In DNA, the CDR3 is TGTGCCAGCAGCCCCTCGGCGGTGCTAGCCAAAAACATTCAGTACTTC. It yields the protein CASSPSAVLAKNIQYF.

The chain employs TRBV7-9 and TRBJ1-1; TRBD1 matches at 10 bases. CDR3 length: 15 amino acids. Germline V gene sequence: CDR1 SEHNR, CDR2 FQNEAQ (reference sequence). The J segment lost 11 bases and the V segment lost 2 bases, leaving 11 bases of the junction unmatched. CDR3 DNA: TGTGCCAGCAGCTTAAGTGGGACAGGGGCCTCAGGCGCTTTCTTT. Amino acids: CASSLSGTGASGAFF.

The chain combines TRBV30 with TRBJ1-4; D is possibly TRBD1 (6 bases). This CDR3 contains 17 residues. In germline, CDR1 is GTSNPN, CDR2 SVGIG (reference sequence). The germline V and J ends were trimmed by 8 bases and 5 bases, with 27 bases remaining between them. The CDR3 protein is CARSLQGFRRKNEKLFF. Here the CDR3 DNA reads TGTGCCCGATCTCTACAGGGATTCCGAAGGAAGAATGAAAAACTGTTTTTT.

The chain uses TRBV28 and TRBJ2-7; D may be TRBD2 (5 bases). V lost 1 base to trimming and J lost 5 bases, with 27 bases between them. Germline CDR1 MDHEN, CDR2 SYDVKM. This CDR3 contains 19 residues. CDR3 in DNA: TGTGCCAGCAGTTTATCCCGGGGATATACGGCTAGGAGTAACCACGAGCAGTACTTC. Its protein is CASSLSRGYTARSNHEQYF.

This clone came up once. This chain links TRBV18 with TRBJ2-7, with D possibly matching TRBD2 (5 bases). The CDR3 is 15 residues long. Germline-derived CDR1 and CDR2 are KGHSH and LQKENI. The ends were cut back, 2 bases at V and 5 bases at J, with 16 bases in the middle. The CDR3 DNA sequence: TGTGCCAGCTCACCAATTCCGAGGGTGATCGACGAGCAGTACTTC. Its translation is CASSPIPRVIDEQYF.

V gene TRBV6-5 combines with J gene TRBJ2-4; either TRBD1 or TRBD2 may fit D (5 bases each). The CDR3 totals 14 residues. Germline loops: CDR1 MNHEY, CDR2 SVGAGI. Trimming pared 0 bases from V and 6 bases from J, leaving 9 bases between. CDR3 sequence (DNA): TGTGCCAGCAGTTACTCGAGGGACGGAAACATTCAGTACTTC. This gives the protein CASSYSRDGNIQYF.

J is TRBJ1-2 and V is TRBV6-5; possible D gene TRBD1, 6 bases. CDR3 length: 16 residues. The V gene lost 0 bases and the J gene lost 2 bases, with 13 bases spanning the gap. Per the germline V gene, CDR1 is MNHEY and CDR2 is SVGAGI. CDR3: CASSYSGTPVNYGYTF. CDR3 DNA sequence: TGTGCCAGCAGTTACTCCGGGACACCTGTCAACTATGGCTACACCTTC.